This paragraph reports one TCR beta chain. This sample was included in a study of blood T cell repertoires in COVID-19. CDR3 size: 13 residues. V dropped 6 bases and J dropped 6 bases, with 14 bases sitting between them. CDR1 LNHDA and CDR2 SQIVND come from the germline V gene (reference sequence). The authors' processing: Amplifying reference gene primers gave estimates of nucleated cell counts. Repertoires were generated with immunoSEQ multiplex PCR, while TCRdb's copy carries only in-frame clones and drops some. From that table come the V and J calls and clone size; the DNA was used to work out D and trimming. The sample shows 200,000 to 250,000 clones, approximately 84% of them seen only once.

The sequenced sample was peripheral blood. This clonotype originated in a woman in her 30s who had recovered from COVID-19. The chain is built from TRBV19 and TRBJ1-2, with D hard to call. The CDR3: CASRSNPGDGYTF. In nucleotides, the CDR3 is TGTGCCAGTAGGAGCAACCCCGGAGATGGCTACACCTTC.